The T cell receptor (beta chain) under discussion was sequenced for a study of cytomegalovirus exposure and HLA in healthy donors. Study overall: For the approximately 390 genotyped donors, about 81% fell within the Caucasian-associated ancestry cluster. Study-wide results and limits: Analysis was carried out at a later point, and it linked a missense DCLRE1C variant to TCR beta V- and J-gene trimming. Most sequenced TCRs were rare (though some public TCRs occurred in many donors). In a later analysis, HLA-associated beta chains showed higher expansion and lower generation probabilities than comparable chains.

Notes on this clone: Antigen unknown.

The PCR used 60 Vbeta and 13 Jbeta primers. Assay used: immunoSEQ multiplex PCR; TCRdb lists only in-frame clones, some missing. The data contain about 110,000 clones, roughly 70% of them singletons. V gave up 3 bases and J gave up 0 bases; unmatched junction bases: 11. The CDR3 spans 17 residues. The germline CDR1 and CDR2 sequences are SGHRS and YFSETQ. This rearrangement joins TRBV5-1 to TRBJ1-1; 7 nucleotides agree with TRBD1. The specimen was PBMCs. This TCR was recovered from a woman aged 40 to 55 in good health and CMV-seropositive. The CDR3 protein is CASSSTGTAFMNTEAFF. The CDR3 region has the DNA TGCGCCAGCAGCTCTACCGGGACAGCCTTCATGAACACTGAAGCTTTCTTT.